The 20 T cell receptor beta chains presented below share a single source sample, sequenced in a study of cytomegalovirus exposure and HLA in healthy donors. In the PCR, 60 Vbeta and 13 Jbeta primers were used. Clones were read by immunoSEQ multiplex PCR, and TCRdb kept only the in-frame ones, dropping some. The top ten clones hold 3.5% to 5% of a sample with roughly 120,000 clones, approximately 81% of them seen once. The sequenced sample consisted of PBMCs. These receptors were taken from a man between 25 and 39 years old in good health and CMV-seropositive.

The genes are TRBV19 and TRBJ2-7, with 9 positions matching TRBD1. Germline lookup yields CDR1 LNHDA and CDR2 SQIVND (reference sequence). The ends lost 4 bases at V and 1 base at J; junction bases unmatched: 5. The CDR3 extends over 15 amino acids. CDR3 bases: TGTGCCAGTAGTAAGGGACAGGGTGGATCCTACGAGCAGTACTTC. It codes for CASSKGQGGSYEQYF.

This clone appeared once. In the same sample, other DNA sequences code for this CDR3. This chain joins TRBV19 and TRBJ2-1; 7 bases are shared with TRBD2. With V trimmed by 6 bases and J by 4 bases, 9 bases remained unmatched. This CDR3 has 15 residues. In germline, CDR1 is LNHDA, CDR2 SQIVND (reference sequence). The CDR3 DNA follows: TGTGCCAGTAGCTCGTTAGCGGGCTCTTACAATGAGCAGTTCTTC. Translated: CASSSLAGSYNEQFF.

The genes are TRBV7-2 and TRBJ2-3, with 8 bases identical to TRBD1. Germline V gene data show CDR1 as SGHTA and CDR2 as FQGNSA. The CDR3 extends over 13 amino acids. V shed 3 bases, J shed 10 bases, and the junction held 6 bases outside the gene matches. The CDR3 here is CASSLTGTGAQYF. CDR3 bases: TGTGCCAGCAGCTTGACTGGGACAGGAGCGCAGTATTTT.

The CDR3 nucleotides read TGTGCCAGTAGTATAGACAGGTTCTATGGCTACACCTTC. This translates into CASSIDRFYGYTF. The chain uses TRBV19 and TRBJ1-2; D remains ambiguous. The CDR3 is 13 residues long. Deletions cut 0 bases from V and 4 bases from J, with 6 bases between. The germline V gene has CDR1 LNHDA and CDR2 SQIVND (reference sequence).

This CDR3 is CASSFDWYTEAFF. The CDR3 DNA reads as TGTGCCAGCAGCTTTGACTGGTACACTGAAGCTTTCTTT. The chain links TRBV7-3 to TRBJ1-1; D is ambiguous. The CDR3 covers 13 residues. The V gene's germline CDR1 is SGHTA and CDR2 FQGTGA. V was trimmed by 3 bases and J by 3 bases, leaving 8 bases between them.

This clone was counted a few times. The gene calls are TRBV13 and TRBJ2-7; 15 nucleotides match TRBD2. This CDR3 region has 14 residues. Looked up from germline, CDR1 is PRHDT and CDR2 is FYEKMQ (reference sequence). Trimming took 4 bases from V and 6 from J; bases not matched to a gene: 1. CDR3 DNA sequence: TGTGCCAGCAGCTCGGGACTAGCGGGAGGCGAGCAGTACTTC. Translating gives CASSSGLAGGEQYF. The complete variable domain, with remaining parts taken from reference TRBV13 and TRBJ2-7, reads AAGVIQSPRHLIKEKRETATLKCYPIPRHDTVYWYQQGPGQDPQFLISFYEKMQSDKGSIPDRFSAQQFSDYHSELNMSSLELGDSALYFCASSSGLAGGEQYFGPGTRLTVT.

This sequence joins TRBV29-1 and TRBJ1-1, with a tentative D call TRBD1 (5 bases). CDR3 size: 15 residues. Trimming took off 7 bases at V and 0 bases at J, with 18 bases between the two ends. CDR1 and CDR2 (germline): SQVTM, ANQGSEA. The CDR3 sequence is CSGSRGVVVNTEAFF. The DNA of the CDR3 is TGCAGCGGATCGCGGGGGGTTGTGGTGAACACTGAAGCTTTCTTT.

The V gene is TRBV27, the J gene TRBJ2-1, with 7 bases aligning to TRBD2. This CDR3 has 20 residues. CDR1 is MNHEY, CDR2 SMNVEV, per germline (reference sequence). The V segment lost 5 bases and the J segment 0 bases; nucleotides outside the gene matches: 19. The CDR3 spells CASSPTGASGFSSSYNEQFF. In DNA form, the CDR3 reads TGTGCCAGCAGTCCAACCGGGGCTAGCGGCTTCTCGAGCTCCTACAATGAGCAGTTCTTC.

The chain combines TRBV30 with TRBJ1-5; D may be TRBD1 (6 bases). V was clipped by 3 bases and J by 0 bases, with 15 bases between them. CDR1 GTSNPN and CDR2 SVGIG come from the germline V gene (reference sequence). The CDR3 extends over 16 amino acids. The CDR3 sequence: CAWRQWGHYSNQPQHF. CDR3 bases: TGTGCCTGGAGGCAGTGGGGACATTATAGCAATCAGCCCCAGCATTTT.

This chain links TRBV4-3 with TRBJ2-7; a possible D gene is TRBD1 (6 bases). The CDR3 is made up of 18 amino acids. V was trimmed by 2 bases and J by 0 bases, leaving 20 bases between them. Germline lookup yields CDR1 LGHNA and CDR2 YSLEER. In DNA, the CDR3 is TGCGCCAGCAGCCAATCGAACTTGGGGGCCGACGGCTCCTACGAGCAGTACTTC. Its protein is CASSQSNLGADGSYEQYF.

This chain joins TRBV13 and TRBJ1-1; 10 bases are shared with TRBD1. The CDR3 loop spans 15 amino acids. Looked up from germline, CDR1 is PRHDT and CDR2 is FYEKMQ (reference sequence). Unmatched junction bases numbered 5, after V lost 5 bases and J lost 2 bases. The chain's CDR3 is CASSPRDRGNTEAFF. In DNA form, the CDR3 reads TGTGCCAGCAGCCCCCGGGACAGGGGAAACACTGAAGCTTTCTTT. Based on the CDR3 plus reference TRBV13 and TRBJ1-1, the full variable domain is AAGVIQSPRHLIKEKRETATLKCYPIPRHDTVYWYQQGPGQDPQFLISFYEKMQSDKGSIPDRFSAQQFSDYHSELNMSSLELGDSALYFCASSPRDRGNTEAFFGQGTRLTVV.

This rearrangement joins TRBV28 to TRBJ2-7; 9 bases align to TRBD1. CDR1 and CDR2 (germline): MDHEN, SYDVKM. The CDR3 loop spans 15 amino acids. The junction had 4 bases not matched to a gene; V was cut back by 4 bases and J by 0 bases. CDR3 region: CASSSGTGISYEQYF. Written as DNA, the CDR3 is TGTGCCAGCAGTTCAGGGACAGGGATCTCCTACGAGCAGTACTTC.

The rearrangement uses TRBV30 and TRBJ2-5, with TRBD2 matching over 8 bases. Losses at the gene ends were 2 bases for V and 9 bases for J; bases not matched to a gene: 11. Per the germline V gene, CDR1 is GTSNPN and CDR2 is SVGIG (reference sequence). CDR3 size: 14 residues. DNA of the CDR3: TGTGCCTGGAGTAGCGGGGGCCTCAGGAGGGCCCAGTACTTC. Encoded protein: CAWSSGGLRRAQYF.

The CDR3 DNA is TGTGCCAGCAGCTTAGTCCTAGCGGGGGGCTACGAGCAGTACTTC. Translated, it gives CASSLVLAGGYEQYF. The V and J genes are TRBV7-2 and TRBJ2-7; TRBD2 agrees at 11 bases. Germline CDR1 reads SGHTA; CDR2 reads FQGNSA. The CDR3 totals 15 residues. With V trimmed by 1 base and J by 3 bases, 2 bases remained unmatched.

This sequence joins TRBV4-2 and TRBJ2-1; TRBD2 might be the D (7 bases). The CDR3 has 19 residues. Per the germline V gene, CDR1 is LGHNA and CDR2 is YNFKEQ. V was shortened by 4 bases and J by 0 bases, with 22 bases between the two germline ends. The CDR3 region is CASSLNYGGASSSYNEQFF. Here the CDR3 DNA reads TGTGCCAGCAGCCTGAACTATGGGGGGGCGTCTTCCTCCTACAATGAGCAGTTCTTC.

This rearrangement joins TRBV23-1 to TRBJ1-2, with D possibly being TRBD1 (5 bases). TRBV23-1 is designated an ORF whose function remains uncertain. This CDR3 spans 15 amino acids. The ends were cut back, 2 bases at V and 4 bases at J, with 14 bases in the middle. CDR3 sequence: CASSQSTPGIYGYTF. CDR3 bases: TGCGCCAGCAGTCAAAGCACGCCAGGGATCTATGGCTACACCTTC.

The CDR3 nucleotides read TGTGCCAGCAGTCGGGGGACAGGAGCTGATCAAGAGACCCAGTACTTC. As protein: CASSRGTGADQETQYF. V and J are TRBV27 and TRBJ2-5, with 8 bases lining up with TRBD1. The trim removed 5 bases at V and 2 bases at J, leaving 10 bases unmatched. The CDR3 loop spans 16 amino acids. Germline assignment: CDR1 MNHEY and CDR2 SMNVEV (reference sequence).

The rearrangement uses TRBV21-1 and TRBJ2-7; whether TRBD2, the table's D call, matches the DNA was not checked. TRBV21-1 is a recognized pseudogene. This CDR3 contains 16 residues. The CDR3 sequence is CASSDKSGPDSYEQYF. For the CDR3, the DNA is TGTGCCAGCAGCGATAAAAGCGGGCCGGATTCCTACGAGCAGTACTTC.

This rearrangement joins TRBV9 to TRBJ1-2; 8 nucleotides line up with TRBD1. The CDR3 spans 15 residues. Germline loops: CDR1 SGDLS, CDR2 YYNGEE. V dropped 0 bases and J dropped 4; count of bases not matched to a gene: 5. The CDR3 loop reads CASSVATGGGYGYTF. The CDR3 nucleotides are TGTGCCAGCAGCGTAGCTACAGGGGGGGGCTATGGCTACACCTTC.

This clone was picked up one time. The V call is TRBV5-1, the J call TRBJ2-1; TRBD1 agrees at 7 bases. This CDR3 is 15 amino acids long. J gave up 2 bases and V 4 bases, and 6 bases lay outside the gene matches. Germline lookup yields CDR1 SGHRS and CDR2 YFSETQ. The CDR3 region is CASSVRGPTYNEQFF. The CDR3 DNA follows: TGCGCCAGCAGCGTGAGGGGGCCCACCTACAATGAGCAGTTCTTC. Using reference TRBV5-1 and TRBJ2-1 for the parts outside the CDR3, the full variable domain is KAGVTQTPRYLIKTRGQQVTLSCSPISGHRSVSWYQQTPGQGLQFLFEYFSETQRNKGNFPGRFSGRQFSNSRSEMNVSTLELGDSALYLCASSVRGPTYNEQFFGPGTRLTVL.